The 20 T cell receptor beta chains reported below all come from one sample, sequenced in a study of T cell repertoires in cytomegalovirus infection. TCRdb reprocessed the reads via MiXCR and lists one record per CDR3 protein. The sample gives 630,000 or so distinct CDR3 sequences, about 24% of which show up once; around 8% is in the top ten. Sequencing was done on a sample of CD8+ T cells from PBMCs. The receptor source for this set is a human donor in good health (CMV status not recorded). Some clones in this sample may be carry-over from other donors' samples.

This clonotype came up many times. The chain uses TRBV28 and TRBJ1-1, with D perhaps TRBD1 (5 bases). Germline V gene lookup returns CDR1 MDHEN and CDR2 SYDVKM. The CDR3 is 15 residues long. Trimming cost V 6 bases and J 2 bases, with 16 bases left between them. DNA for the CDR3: TGTGCCAGCAGCCCACGGCTCGGGGGAAACACTGAAGCTTTCTTT. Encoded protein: CASSPRLGGNTEAFF.

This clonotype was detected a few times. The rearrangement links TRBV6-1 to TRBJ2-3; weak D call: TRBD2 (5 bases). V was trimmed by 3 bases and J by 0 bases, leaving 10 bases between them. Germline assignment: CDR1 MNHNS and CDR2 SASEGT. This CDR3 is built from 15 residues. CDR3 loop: CASSENRGSTDTQYF. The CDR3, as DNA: TGTGCCAGCAGTGAGAATAGAGGGAGCACAGATACGCAGTATTTT.

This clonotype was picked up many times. The CDR3 coding sequence is TGTGCCAGCAGTTTCACGGGGGGCGACGAGCAGTACTTC. It yields the protein CASSFTGGDEQYF. V usage is TRBV6-5 and J usage is TRBJ2-7, with D perhaps matching TRBD2 (7 bases). This CDR3 region has 13 residues. V dropped 4 bases and J dropped 5 bases, with 12 bases sitting between them. Germline CDR1 reads MNHEY; CDR2 reads SVGAGI.

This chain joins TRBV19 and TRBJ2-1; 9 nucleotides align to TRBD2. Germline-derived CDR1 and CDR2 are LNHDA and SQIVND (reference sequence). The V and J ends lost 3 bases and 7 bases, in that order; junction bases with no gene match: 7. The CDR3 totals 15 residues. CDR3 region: CASSMFSGGSNEQFF. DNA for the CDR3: TGTGCCAGTAGTATGTTTAGCGGGGGCTCGAATGAGCAGTTCTTC.

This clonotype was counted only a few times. This chain's CDR3 is CASSYRAKRENYNEQFF. CDR3 DNA sequence: TGTGCCAGCAGTTATAGAGCGAAGCGGGAGAACTACAATGAGCAGTTCTTC. The V call is TRBV6-2 or TRBV6-3, the J call TRBJ2-1; 8 nucleotides align to TRBD2. The CDR3 is 17 residues long. Germline V CDR1 and CDR2: MNHEY, SVGEGT. The V segment lost 3 bases and the J segment 3 bases; nucleotides outside the gene matches: 10.

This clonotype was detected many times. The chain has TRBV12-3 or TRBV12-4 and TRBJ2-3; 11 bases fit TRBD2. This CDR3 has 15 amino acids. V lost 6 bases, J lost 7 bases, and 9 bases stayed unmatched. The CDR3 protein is CASRKPGLAEHTQYF. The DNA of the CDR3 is TGTGCCAGCAGAAAACCGGGACTAGCGGAGCATACGCAGTATTTT.

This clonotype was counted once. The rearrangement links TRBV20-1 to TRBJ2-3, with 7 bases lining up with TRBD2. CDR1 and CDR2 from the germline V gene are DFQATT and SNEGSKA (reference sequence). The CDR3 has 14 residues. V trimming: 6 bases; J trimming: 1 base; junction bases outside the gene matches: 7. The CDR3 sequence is CSADGAGGTDTQYF. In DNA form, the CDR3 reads TGCAGTGCCGATGGGGCGGGGGGCACAGATACGCAGTATTTT.

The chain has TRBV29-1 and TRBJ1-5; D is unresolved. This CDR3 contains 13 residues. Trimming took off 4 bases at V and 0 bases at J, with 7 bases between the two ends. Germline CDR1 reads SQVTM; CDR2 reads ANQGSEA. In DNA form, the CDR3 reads TGCAGCGTTGGCCAGGATAGCAATCAGCCCCAGCATTTT. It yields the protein CSVGQDSNQPQHF.

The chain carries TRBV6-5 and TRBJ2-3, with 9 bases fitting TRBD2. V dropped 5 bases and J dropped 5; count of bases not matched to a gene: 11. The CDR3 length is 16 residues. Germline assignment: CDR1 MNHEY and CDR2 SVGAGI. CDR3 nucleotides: TGTGCCAGCAGTGACCGGCAGCGGGGGGCGAAAGATACGCAGTATTTT. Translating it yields CASSDRQRGAKDTQYF.

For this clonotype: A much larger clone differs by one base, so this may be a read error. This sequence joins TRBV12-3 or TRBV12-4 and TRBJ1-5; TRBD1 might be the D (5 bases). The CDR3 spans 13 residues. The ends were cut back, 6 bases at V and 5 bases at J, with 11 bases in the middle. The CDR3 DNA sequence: TGTGCCAGCAGCCCACTGGGACATCAGCCCCAGCATTTT. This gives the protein CASSPLGHQPQHF.

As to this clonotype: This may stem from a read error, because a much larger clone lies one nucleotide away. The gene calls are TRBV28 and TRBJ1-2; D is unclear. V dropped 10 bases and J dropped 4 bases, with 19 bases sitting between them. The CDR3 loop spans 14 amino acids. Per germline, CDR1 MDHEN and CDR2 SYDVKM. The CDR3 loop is CANSPGGILYGYTF. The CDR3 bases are TGTGCCAACAGCCCCGGCGGGATACTCTATGGCTACACCTTC.

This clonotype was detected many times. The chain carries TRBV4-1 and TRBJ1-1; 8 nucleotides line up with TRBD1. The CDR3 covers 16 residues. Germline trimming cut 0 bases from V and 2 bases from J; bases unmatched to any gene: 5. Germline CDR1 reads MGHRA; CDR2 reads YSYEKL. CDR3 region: CASSQDATGGNTEAFF. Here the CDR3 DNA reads TGCGCCAGCAGCCAAGATGCTACAGGGGGAAACACTGAAGCTTTCTTT.

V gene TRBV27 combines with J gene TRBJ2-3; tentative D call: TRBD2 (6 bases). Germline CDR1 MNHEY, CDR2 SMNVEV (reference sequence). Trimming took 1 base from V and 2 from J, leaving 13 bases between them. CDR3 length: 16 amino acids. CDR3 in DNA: TGTGCCAGCAGTTTATTGGGGGGTAGCTACACAGATACGCAGTATTTT. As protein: CASSLLGGSYTDTQYF.

The CDR3 loop is CASSYSTGHRGNTEAFF. The DNA for the CDR3 is TGTGCCAGCAGTTACTCGACGGGACACCGAGGGAACACTGAAGCTTTCTTT. V is TRBV6-2 or TRBV6-3 and J is TRBJ1-1; weak D call: TRBD1 (6 bases). The CDR3 has 17 residues. Per the germline V gene, CDR1 is MNHEY and CDR2 is SVGEGT. V was pared by 0 bases and J by 1 base, with 15 bases between.

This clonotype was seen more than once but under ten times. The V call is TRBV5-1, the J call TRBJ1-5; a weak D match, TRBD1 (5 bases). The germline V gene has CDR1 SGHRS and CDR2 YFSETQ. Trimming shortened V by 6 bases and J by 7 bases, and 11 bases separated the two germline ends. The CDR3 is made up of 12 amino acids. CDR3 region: CASMGWGQPQHF. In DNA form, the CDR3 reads TGCGCCAGCATGGGTTGGGGCCAGCCCCAGCATTTT.

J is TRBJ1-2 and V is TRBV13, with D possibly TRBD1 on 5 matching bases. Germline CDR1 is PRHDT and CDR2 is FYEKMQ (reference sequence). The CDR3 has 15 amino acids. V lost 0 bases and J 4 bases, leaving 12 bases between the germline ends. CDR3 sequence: CASSLGQGGVYGYTF. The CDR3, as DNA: TGTGCCAGCAGCTTAGGGCAGGGAGGAGTCTATGGCTACACCTTC. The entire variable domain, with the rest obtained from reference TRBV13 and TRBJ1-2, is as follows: AAGVIQSPRHLIKEKRETATLKCYPIPRHDTVYWYQQGPGQDPQFLISFYEKMQSDKGSIPDRFSAQQFSDYHSELNMSSLELGDSALYFCASSLGQGGVYGYTFGSGTRLTVV.

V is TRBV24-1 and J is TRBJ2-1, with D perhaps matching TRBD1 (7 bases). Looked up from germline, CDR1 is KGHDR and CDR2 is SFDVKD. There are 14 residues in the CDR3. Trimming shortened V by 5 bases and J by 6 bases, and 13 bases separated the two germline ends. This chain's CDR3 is CATSVSRGVNEQFF. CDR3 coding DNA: TGTGCCACCAGTGTTTCCAGGGGGGTCAATGAGCAGTTCTTC.

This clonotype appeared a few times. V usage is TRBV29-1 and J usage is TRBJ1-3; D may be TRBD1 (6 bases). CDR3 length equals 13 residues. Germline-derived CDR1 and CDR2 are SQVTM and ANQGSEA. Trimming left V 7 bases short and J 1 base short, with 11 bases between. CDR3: CSGVRGSGNTIYF. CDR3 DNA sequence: TGCAGCGGCGTCAGGGGATCTGGAAACACCATATATTTT.

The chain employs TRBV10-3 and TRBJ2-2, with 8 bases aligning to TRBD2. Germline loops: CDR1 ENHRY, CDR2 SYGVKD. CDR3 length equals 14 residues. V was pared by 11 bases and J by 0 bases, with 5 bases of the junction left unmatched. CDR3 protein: CASSTSANTGELFF. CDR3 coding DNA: TGTGCCTCCTCGACTAGCGCGAACACCGGGGAGCTGTTTTTT.

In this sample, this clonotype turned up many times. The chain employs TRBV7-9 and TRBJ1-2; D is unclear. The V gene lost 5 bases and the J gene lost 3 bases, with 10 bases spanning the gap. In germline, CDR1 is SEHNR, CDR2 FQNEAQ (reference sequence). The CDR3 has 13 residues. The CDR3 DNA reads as TGTGCCAGCAGCCCCCGAGGAGACTATGGCTACACCTTC. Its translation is CASSPRGDYGYTF. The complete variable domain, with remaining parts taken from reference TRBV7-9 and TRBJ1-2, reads DTGVSQNPRHKITKRGQNVTFRCDPISEHNRLYWYRQTLGQGPEFLTYFQNEAQLEKSRLLSDRFSAERPKGSFSTLEIQRTEQGDSAMYLCASSPRGDYGYTFGSGTRLTVV.